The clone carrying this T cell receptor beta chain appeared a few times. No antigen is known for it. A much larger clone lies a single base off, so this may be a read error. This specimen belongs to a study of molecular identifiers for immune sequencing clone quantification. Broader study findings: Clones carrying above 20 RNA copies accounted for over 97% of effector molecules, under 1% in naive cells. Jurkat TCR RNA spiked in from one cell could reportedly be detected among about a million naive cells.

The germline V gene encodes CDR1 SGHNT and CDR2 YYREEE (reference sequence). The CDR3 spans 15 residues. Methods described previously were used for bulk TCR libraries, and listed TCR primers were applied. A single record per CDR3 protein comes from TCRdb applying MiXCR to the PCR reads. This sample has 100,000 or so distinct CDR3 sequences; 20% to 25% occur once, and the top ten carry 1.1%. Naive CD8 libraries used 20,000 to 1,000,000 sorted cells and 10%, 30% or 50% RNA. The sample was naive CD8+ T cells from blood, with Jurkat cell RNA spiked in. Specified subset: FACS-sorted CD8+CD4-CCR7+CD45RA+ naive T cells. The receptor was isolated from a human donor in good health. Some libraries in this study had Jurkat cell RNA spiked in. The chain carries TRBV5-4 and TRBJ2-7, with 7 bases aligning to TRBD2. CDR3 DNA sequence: TGTGCCAGCGGCTTGGCGGGGGACCCTCCCTACGAGCAGTACTTC. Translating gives CASGLAGDPPYEQYF.